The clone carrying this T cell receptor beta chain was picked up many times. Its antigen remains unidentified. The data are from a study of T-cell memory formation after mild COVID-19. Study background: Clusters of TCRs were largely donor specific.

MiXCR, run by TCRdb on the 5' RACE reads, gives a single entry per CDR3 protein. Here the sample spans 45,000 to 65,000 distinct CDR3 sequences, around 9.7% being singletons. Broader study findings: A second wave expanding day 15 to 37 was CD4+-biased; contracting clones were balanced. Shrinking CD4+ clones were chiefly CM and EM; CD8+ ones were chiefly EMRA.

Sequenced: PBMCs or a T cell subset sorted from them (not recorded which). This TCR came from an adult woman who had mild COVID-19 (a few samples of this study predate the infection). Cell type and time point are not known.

CDR3 in DNA: TGTGCCAGCAGCCAAGGGATGGCGCTCCGACAAGAGACCCAGTACTTC. This codes for CASSQGMALRQETQYF. This chain joins TRBV3-1 and TRBJ2-5; no definite D call. CDR3 length: 16 residues. Trimming took off 1 base at V and 2 bases at J, with 14 bases between the two ends. Germline assignment: CDR1 LGHDT and CDR2 YNNKEL (reference sequence).